The 10 T cell receptor beta chains below come from one sample, sequenced in a study of CD8 T cells in ankylosing spondylitis. TCRdb passed the 5' RACE reads through MiXCR, listing each CDR3 protein once. The sample yields about 800,000 distinct CDR3 sequences, 12% seen once. Study outcomes and limitations: Characteristic of ankylosing spondylitis blood, it appeared, was a TCR beta motif comprising several highly homologous variants.

Antigens for these TCRs are unknown. The specimen was blood, either unsorted or a sorted T cell fraction (not recorded which). The receptors were sampled from a male donor with ankylosing spondylitis.

This clonotype showed up just a few times. J is TRBJ2-3 and V is TRBV5-1, with 9 bases fitting TRBD1. V dropped 4 bases and J dropped 4; count of bases not matched to a gene: 10. From germline, CDR1 is SGHRS and CDR2 YFSETQ. The CDR3 contains 16 residues. CDR3 protein: CASSPLGTGKADTQYF. CDR3 nucleotides: TGCGCCAGCAGCCCCCTCGGGACAGGGAAGGCAGATACGCAGTATTTT.

This chain uses TRBV20-1 with TRBJ2-7; 13 bases are a match to TRBD2. The CDR3 loop spans 14 amino acids. The germline V gene has CDR1 DFQATT and CDR2 SNEGSKA (reference sequence). V lost 4 bases and J lost 4; bases outside the gene matches: 4. Here the CDR3 reads CSAMRTSGGYEQYF. The CDR3 nucleotides read TGCAGTGCTATGCGGACTAGCGGGGGTTACGAGCAGTACTTC.

The rearrangement joins TRBV6-2 or TRBV6-3 to TRBJ2-6; D might be TRBD1 (6 bases). The CDR3 consists of 17 residues. Germline loops: CDR1 MNHEY, CDR2 SVGEGT. Trimming left V 6 bases short and J 1 base short, with 16 bases between. The CDR3 DNA follows: TGTGCCAGCAGACAGGGAAGGATACCTTCTGGGGCCAACGTCCTGACTTTC. This encodes CASRQGRIPSGANVLTF.

The chain has TRBV7-2 and TRBJ2-5; D unresolved. V was trimmed by 4 bases and J by 5 bases, leaving 11 bases between them. CDR1 and CDR2 from the germline V gene are SGHTA and FQGNSA. This CDR3 has 13 amino acids. This chain's CDR3 is CASSSRVRETQYF. The CDR3 DNA is TGTGCCAGCAGCTCTAGGGTGAGGGAGACCCAGTACTTC.

This clonotype occurred many times. The chain links TRBV20-1 to TRBJ1-5, with D possibly TRBD1 on 5 matching bases. The CDR3 spans 15 residues. The V gene's germline CDR1 is DFQATT and CDR2 SNEGSKA (reference sequence). The V end was cut by 0 bases, the J end by 6 bases, with 15 bases between. CDR3 sequence: CSARDSGGKGQPQHF. The CDR3 DNA reads as TGCAGTGCTAGAGACTCGGGGGGAAAGGGTCAGCCCCAGCATTTT.

The chain has TRBV5-1 and TRBJ2-3, with 9 bases identical to TRBD1. Looked up from germline, CDR1 is SGHRS and CDR2 is YFSETQ. The CDR3 has 16 amino acids. V lost 0 bases, J lost 4 bases, and 6 bases stayed unmatched. DNA for the CDR3: TGCGCCAGCAGCTTGGGGGGACAGGGAGCTTCAGATACGCAGTATTTT. This sequence encodes CASSLGGQGASDTQYF.

V gene TRBV7-8 combines with J gene TRBJ2-3; 10 nucleotides line up with TRBD1. Germline CDR1 and CDR2: SGHVS and FQNEAQ. The CDR3 has 16 residues. J was trimmed by 2 bases and V by 4 bases; bases with no gene match: 6. DNA of the CDR3: TGTGCCAGCAGCTCACCCGGGACAGGGGTCACAGATACGCAGTATTTT. Translated, it gives CASSSPGTGVTDTQYF. The full variable domain, in which reference TRBV7-8 and TRBJ2-3 provide the parts outside the CDR3, is GAGVSQSPRYKVAKRGQDVALRCDPISGHVSLFWYQQALGQGPEFLTYFQNEAQLDKSGLPSDRFFAERPEGSVSTLKIQRTQQEDSAVYLCASSSPGTGVTDTQYFGPGTRLTVL.

This clonotype was detected ten times or more. V and J are TRBV14 and TRBJ1-2, with D possibly TRBD1 on 6 matching bases. V lost 4 bases and J 8 bases, leaving 11 bases between the germline ends. This CDR3 has 12 amino acids. Germline assignment: CDR1 SGHDN and CDR2 FVKESK. The CDR3 reads CASSPTGSGYTF. CDR3 coding DNA: TGTGCCAGCAGCCCCACAGGGAGCGGCTACACCTTC.

This clonotype was counted many times. This sequence joins TRBV10-3 and TRBJ2-1, with unresolved D. Looked up from germline, CDR1 is ENHRY and CDR2 is SYGVKD. V was shortened by 0 bases and J by 6 bases, with 9 bases between the two germline ends. The CDR3 extends over 14 amino acids. The CDR3 reads CAISESGISNEQFF. For the CDR3, the DNA is TGTGCCATCAGTGAGTCCGGTATAAGCAATGAGCAGTTCTTC.

The rearrangement joins TRBV27 to TRBJ1-1, with D maybe TRBD1 (6 bases). The CDR3 consists of 15 residues. Trimming cost V 3 bases and J 1 base, with 12 bases left between them. The germline V gene has CDR1 MNHEY and CDR2 SMNVEV (reference sequence). CDR3 residues: CASSFGRGTNTEAFF. The CDR3 region has the DNA TGTGCCAGCAGTTTCGGCAGGGGAACGAACACTGAAGCTTTCTTT.